The 15 T cell receptor beta chains listed next were all sequenced from one sample in a study of T cells in localized non-small cell lung cancer. The protocol was immunoSEQ multiplex PCR, while the TCRdb copy is restricted to in-frame clones and leaves out a portion. The table has around 1,500 clones, about 20% seen once. Sequencing used normal lung tissue next to the tumor, obtained before any cancer treatment. The receptors derive from a female donor older than 55 with stage I lung adenocarcinoma.

By sample share, this clone is medium-sized (0.01 to 0.1%). The chain couples TRBV6-8 to TRBJ2-7, with 9 bases aligning to TRBD2. Germline loops: CDR1 MNHGY, CDR2 SAAAGT. This CDR3 is 15 amino acids long. Trimming took 5 bases from V and 4 from J; bases not matched to a gene: 9. CDR3 sequence reads: CASSVDSGGSYEQYF. The CDR3 coding sequence is TGTGCCAGCAGTGTTGATAGCGGGGGTAGTTACGAGCAGTACTTC.

CDR3 residues: CAISESRGQGRSSEKLFF. Here the CDR3 DNA reads TGTGCCATCAGTGAGTCGAGAGGACAGGGGAGGAGCAGTGAAAAACTGTTTTTT. V is TRBV10-3 and J is TRBJ1-4; the match to TRBD1 covers 9 bases. V gave up 0 bases and J gave up 7 bases; unmatched junction bases: 12. The CDR3 length is 18 residues. CDR1 is ENHRY and CDR2 is SYGVKD in the germline V gene.

This clone occurred once. The chain employs TRBV18 and TRBJ2-3; D perhaps matches TRBD1 (5 bases). V was pared by 4 bases and J by 2 bases, with 7 bases between. CDR3 length: 13 amino acids. The germline CDR1 and CDR2 sequences are KGHSH and LQKENI. The CDR3 sequence: CASSLGPTDTQYF. The CDR3 DNA follows: TGTGCCAGCTCACTGGGGCCCACAGATACGCAGTATTTT.

This clone rates as medium-sized. The CDR3 region has the DNA TGTGCCAGCAGCTCCAAGCCAGGACAGGGGAGGACTGAAGCTTTCTTT. Its translation is CASSSKPGQGRTEAFF. The V gene is TRBV11-3, the J gene TRBJ1-1; 9 bases agree with TRBD1. The CDR3 runs 16 residues. Unmatched junction bases numbered 11, after V lost 4 bases and J lost 5 bases. Germline CDR1 reads SGHNT; CDR2 reads YENEEA.

This clone was counted between two and nine times. The genes are TRBV11-3 and TRBJ1-2; 10 nucleotides match TRBD1. Trimming cost V 1 base and J 4 bases; bases outside gene matches: 0. From germline, CDR1 is SGHNT and CDR2 YENEEA. This CDR3 contains 14 residues. In DNA, the CDR3 is TGTGCCAGCAGCTTAGGGGACAGGGGCTATGGCTACACCTTC. The encoded protein is CASSLGDRGYGYTF.

The genes are TRBV21-1 and TRBJ2-7; the D call TRBD2 from the table was never checked on the DNA. TRBV21-1 is a listed pseudogene. This CDR3 has 15 residues. CDR3 nucleotides: TGTGCCAGCAGCCGTCTAGCGCGAGGTTCCTACGAGCAGTACTTC. Protein: CASSRLARGSYEQYF.

Judged by abundance, this clone is medium-sized. V gene TRBV30 combines with J gene TRBJ2-7; TRBD2 might be the D (6 bases). With 3 bases removed from V and 6 bases from J, the gap between germline ends came to 12 bases. Germline values: CDR1 GTSNPN, CDR2 SVGIG (reference sequence). The CDR3 has 12 residues. The CDR3, as DNA: TGTGCCTGGAGAGGCGGGGTTGCCGAGCAGTACTTC. Translated: CAWRGGVAEQYF.

The sample holds a few counts of this clone. The rearrangement joins TRBV6-7 to TRBJ1-1; D might be TRBD1 (6 bases). TRBV6-7 is filed as an ORF, its function uncertain. V lost 10 bases, J lost 5 bases, and 11 bases lay in between. The CDR3 is made up of 11 amino acids. This CDR3 reads CATVQGTEAFF. CDR3 nucleotide sequence: TGTGCCACTGTCCAGGGGACTGAAGCTTTCTTT.

This chain links TRBV29-1 with TRBJ1-4, with TRBD1 matching 9 bases. The V gene end was trimmed by 0 bases and the J gene end by 0 bases; junction bases not matched to a gene: 8. The CDR3 loop spans 18 amino acids. Germline CDR1 SQVTM, CDR2 ANQGSEA. The CDR3 nucleotides read TGCAGCGTTGAAGATTTTGGGACAGGGCAAACAACTAATGAAAAACTGTTTTTT. Protein product: CSVEDFGTGQTTNEKLFF.

This chain uses TRBV10-2 with TRBJ1-1; TRBD1 matches at 12 bases. Germline CDR1 is WSHSY and CDR2 is SAAADI. There are 14 residues in the CDR3. After removal of 8 bases from V and 7 bases from J, the junction contained 8 bases not matched to a gene. CDR3 residues: CASGPGQGAVEAFF. Written as DNA, the CDR3 is TGCGCCAGCGGGCCGGGACAGGGGGCGGTTGAAGCTTTCTTT.

The rearrangement links TRBV19 to TRBJ1-2; unclear D gene. The V gene lost 10 bases and the J gene lost 8 bases, with 23 bases spanning the gap. This CDR3 is built from 14 residues. CDR1 and CDR2 (germline): LNHDA, SQIVND (reference sequence). As DNA, the CDR3 is TGTGCCACTAAACCCGACCCTTTAGTGAGCGGCTACACCTTC. Translation: CATKPDPLVSGYTF.

The V and J genes are TRBV14 and TRBJ1-1; tentatively, D is TRBD1 (6 bases). This CDR3 contains 17 residues. Germline V CDR1 and CDR2: SGHDN, FVKESK. With 4 bases removed from V and 4 bases from J, the gap between germline ends came to 22 bases. In DNA form, the CDR3 reads TGTGCCAGCAGCCCATTAACCTACAGGGTCGAAGGCACTGAAGCTTTCTTT. This sequence encodes CASSPLTYRVEGTEAFF.

This clone ranks as medium-sized. The V gene is TRBV6-8, the J gene TRBJ2-7; D is tentatively TRBD1 or TRBD2 (7 bases each). CDR3 length: 14 residues. Between the trimmed V and J ends, which lost 6 bases and 1 base, there was a span of 13 bases. CDR1 is MNHGY, CDR2 SAAAGT, per germline. CDR3 protein: CASRTGRESYEQYF. As DNA, the CDR3 is TGTGCCAGCAGGACAGGGAGGGAATCCTACGAGCAGTACTTC.

This clone was seen only a few times. Here the CDR3 reads CASSLRQGNTGELFF. CDR3 sequence (DNA): TGTGCCAGCAGCTTAAGACAAGGGAACACCGGGGAGCTGTTTTTT. The V call is TRBV11-3, the J call TRBJ2-2; D is uncertain. Trimming left V 2 bases short and J 1 base short, with 8 bases between. The CDR3 extends over 15 amino acids. Germline CDR1 and CDR2: SGHNT and YENEEA. Filled out from reference TRBV11-3 and TRBJ2-2, the complete variable domain reads EAGVVQSPRYKIIEKKQPVAFWCNPISGHNTLYWYLQNLGQGPELLIRYENEEAVDDSQLPKDRFSAERLKGVDSTLKIQPAELGDSAVYLCASSLRQGNTGELFFGEGSRLTVL.

This clone was picked up one time. The J gene is TRBJ2-3, the V gene TRBV5-1, with 9 nucleotides matching TRBD1. The CDR3 covers 16 residues. Germline V gene data show CDR1 as SGHRS and CDR2 as YFSETQ. V gave up 4 bases and J gave up 3 bases; unmatched junction bases: 9. As DNA, the CDR3 is TGCGCCAGCAGCAAAGAAAACAGGGGGCTGACAGATACGCAGTATTTT. Encoded protein: CASSKENRGLTDTQYF.